These 24 T cell receptor beta chains originate from one sample sequenced in a study of Graves' ophthalmopathy and Graves' hyperthyroidism listed by TCRdb under 2018. TCRdb lists the instrument as Illumina HiSeq 2000. For repertoire sequencing, the TCR beta CDR3 regions were amplified from RNA transcripts. HTBI primers and the Qiagen OneStep RT-PCR kit were used in a first-round RT-PCR, which was followed by a second-round multiplex PCR, size selection and purification. The raw public data were reprocessed by TCRdb itself: fastp quality trimming at Q25, MiXCR clonotype calling, in-frame beta chains only. Identical CDR3 proteins give one entry, which carries the most common genes and DNA. This sample lists about 700,000 distinct CDR3 sequences; roughly 40% were detected once. The top ten clonotypes cover less than 55% of the sample. The sample was peripheral blood. The source of these receptors is an adult man with Graves' ophthalmopathy.

The J gene is TRBJ2-3, the V gene TRBV29-1; 9 bases align to TRBD2. V shed 2 bases and J 2 bases; nucleotides not matched to a gene: 17. Germline V CDR1 and CDR2: SQVTM, ANQGSEA. The CDR3 is 19 amino acids. The CDR3 loop is CSVEPGLAMTYVYTDTQYF. The CDR3 DNA sequence: TGCAGCGTTGAACCGGGACTAGCTATGACATACGTGTACACAGATACGCAGTATTTT.

This clonotype has ten or more counts. This chain links TRBV4-1 with TRBJ2-7; 7 bases agree with TRBD1. CDR3 length: 14 amino acids. Germline V gene lookup returns CDR1 MGHRA and CDR2 YSYEKL. Trimming took 3 bases from V and 3 from J; bases not matched to a gene: 5. CDR3 coding DNA: TGCGCCAGCAGCCAGAAGGACAGGAACTACGAGCAGTACTTC. It specifies CASSQKDRNYEQYF.

This clonotype showed up just a few times. The rearrangement joins TRBV9 to TRBJ2-7; 8 nucleotides match TRBD1. This CDR3 has 14 residues. Germline assignment: CDR1 SGDLS and CDR2 YYNGEE. After removal of 4 bases from V and 3 bases from J, the junction contained 6 bases not matched to a gene. Written as DNA, the CDR3 is TGTGCCAGCAGCTTGGACAGGGCCGGCTACGAGCAGTACTTC. This sequence encodes CASSLDRAGYEQYF.

As to this clonotype: Being one base from a much bigger clone, this may be a read error. Because it lacks the conserved phenylalanine or tryptophan at the end, this CDR3 is likely a read error. The rearrangement uses TRBV20-1 and TRBJ2-5; D is unclear. CDR3 length: 13 residues. Trimming removed 6 bases at V and 2 bases at J, with 13 bases between. Per germline, CDR1 DFQATT and CDR2 SNEGSKA (reference sequence). The CDR3, as DNA: TGCAGTGCCATATTATCCGATCAAGAGACCCAGTACTGC. Translating gives CSAILSDQETQYC.

Comment on this clonotype: No conserved phenylalanine or tryptophan is present at the end of the CDR3, so a read error is the likely explanation. This chain connects TRBV5-6 to TRBJ1-1; D is unclear. CDR1 and CDR2 (germline): SGHDT, YYEEEE. V lost 5 bases to trimming and J lost 0 bases, with 14 bases between them. CDR3 size: 15 residues. CDR3 residues: CASSRFGGMNTEAFL. CDR3 DNA: TGTGCCAGCAGTCGGTTCGGAGGGATGAACACTGAAGCTTTCCTT.

Note on this clonotype: Without the conserved terminal phenylalanine or tryptophan, this CDR3 likely stems from a read error. The J gene is TRBJ1-5, the V gene TRBV19; a possible D gene is TRBD1 (5 bases). Between the trimmed V and J ends, which lost 4 bases and 3 bases, there was a span of 13 bases. The length of the CDR3 is 15 residues. Germline CDR1 is LNHDA and CDR2 is SQIVND (reference sequence). Here the CDR3 reads CASSNSGLSNQPQHS. DNA for the CDR3: TGTGCCAGTAGTAACTCGGGACTCTCCAATCAGCCCCAGCATTCT.

This clonotype occurred a few times. An end of the junction differs from the germline gene, which may be a read error. The V gene is TRBV10-3, the J gene TRBJ2-7; TRBD1 agrees at 9 bases. This CDR3 has 15 residues. Germline CDR1 is ENHRY and CDR2 is SYGVKD. The CDR3 loop reads CASSYIGTGSTEQYF. The CDR3 DNA is TGTGCCAGCAGTTACATCGGGACAGGGTCCACCGAGCAGTACTTC.

As to this clonotype: A read error is possible here, since a much larger clone lies one base away. J is TRBJ2-6 and V is TRBV25-1; D ambiguous. Trimming took 6 bases from V and 2 from J, leaving 14 bases between them. The CDR3 runs 16 residues. Germline CDR1 MGHDK, CDR2 SYGVNS. This CDR3 is CASSRTGNPGANVLTF. In nucleotides, the CDR3 is TGTGCCAGCAGCAGGACGGGTAACCCTGGGGCCAACGTCCTGACTTTC.

This clonotype was seen a handful of times. The chain has TRBV4-2 and TRBJ1-1, with a tentative D call TRBD1 (5 bases). The CDR3 length is 13 residues. Germline V lookup: CDR1 LGHNA, CDR2 YNFKEQ. V lost 1 base, J lost 4 bases, and 7 bases lay in between. CDR3: CASSQAQVTEAFF. CDR3 bases: TGTGCCAGCAGCCAAGCACAGGTCACTGAAGCTTTCTTT.

With regard to this clonotype: Just one base apart from a much larger clone, this may be a read error. The chain couples TRBV11-2 to TRBJ1-2, with a tentative D call TRBD1 (5 bases). Germline V lookup: CDR1 SGHAT, CDR2 FQNNGV. V lost 6 bases and J 2 bases, leaving 10 bases between the germline ends. The CDR3 totals 13 residues. The CDR3 region is CASRGPGNYGYTF. CDR3 nucleotides: TGTGCCAGCAGGGGACCTGGGAACTATGGCTACACCTTC.

This clonotype was recorded at least ten times. V gene TRBV7-2 combines with J gene TRBJ1-6; 9 bases match TRBD1. The CDR3 is 15 amino acids. Germline V CDR1 and CDR2: SGHTA, FQGNSA. V shed 5 bases and J 10 bases; nucleotides not matched to a gene: 9. CDR3 in amino acids: CASSPEGTGLSPLHF. The DNA for the CDR3 is TGTGCCAGCAGCCCCGAAGGGACAGGGTTGTCACCCCTCCACTTT.

This clonotype was seen ten or more times. This chain links TRBV19 with TRBJ1-1; D is ambiguous. This CDR3 spans 13 amino acids. The germline V gene encodes CDR1 LNHDA and CDR2 SQIVND (reference sequence). The ends were cut back, 9 bases at V and 2 bases at J, with 13 bases in the middle. The CDR3 is CASRRTTNTEAFF. The DNA of the CDR3 is TGTGCCAGCAGGAGGACCACAAACACTGAAGCTTTCTTT.

The chain couples TRBV10-3 to TRBJ1-1, with unresolved D. Germline assignment: CDR1 ENHRY and CDR2 SYGVKD. V was trimmed by 10 bases and J by 5 bases, leaving 14 bases between them. CDR3 length: 12 amino acids. The CDR3 DNA reads TGTGCCAGCGTGGTGGCAGGTACTGAAGCTTTCTTT. Translation: CASVVAGTEAFF.

The chain combines TRBV10-3 with TRBJ2-7; D uncertain. Trimming cost V 5 bases and J 6 bases, with 8 bases left between them. Germline V gene data show CDR1 as ENHRY and CDR2 as SYGVKD. CDR3 length equals 11 residues. CDR3 in amino acids: CAISRGGEQYF. The CDR3 DNA reads TGTGCCATCAGTCGTGGTGGCGAGCAGTACTTC.

This clonotype was detected ten times or more. This chain uses TRBV10-3 with TRBJ1-5; tentative D call: TRBD1 (5 bases). The germline CDR1 and CDR2 sequences are ENHRY and SYGVKD. V was trimmed by 5 bases and J by 0 bases, leaving 11 bases between them. This CDR3 spans 15 amino acids. CDR3 sequence reads: CAISRQLNSNQPQHF. The CDR3 DNA follows: TGTGCCATCAGTCGACAGCTTAATAGCAATCAGCCCCAGCATTTT.

This clonotype came up a few times. This chain uses TRBV5-6 with TRBJ1-4; tentatively, D is TRBD1 (6 bases). The germline V and J ends were trimmed by 0 bases and 4 bases, with 10 bases remaining between them. Germline loops: CDR1 SGHDT, CDR2 YYEEEE. The CDR3 has 15 amino acids. CDR3 loop: CASSLVTGSNEKLFF. CDR3 coding DNA: TGTGCCAGCAGCTTGGTGACAGGCAGTAATGAAAAACTGTTTTTT.

This clonotype showed up many times. Mismatch with germline at one junction end may stem from a read error. V gene TRBV9 combines with J gene TRBJ1-1; D unclear. CDR1 is SGDLS, CDR2 YYNGEE, per germline. The CDR3 length is 13 residues. CDR3 bases: TGTGCCAGCAGTGTAGCGGTGAACACTGAAGCTTTCTTT. Translation: CASSVAVNTEAFF.

The V and J genes are TRBV20-1 and TRBJ2-5; no clear D gene. Per the germline V gene, CDR1 is DFQATT and CDR2 is SNEGSKA (reference sequence). CDR3 size: 13 residues. V lost 2 bases, J lost 2 bases, and 9 bases lay in between. The CDR3 DNA follows: TGCAGTGCTAGACCCCAGATACAAGAGACCCAGTACTTC. Residues: CSARPQIQETQYF.

The rearrangement joins TRBV7-8 to TRBJ2-5; D call uncertain. The CDR3 is 13 residues long. Between the trimmed V and J ends, which lost 2 bases and 5 bases, there was a span of 9 bases. From germline, CDR1 is SGHVS and CDR2 FQNEAQ. CDR3 residues: CASSLYRLETQYF. CDR3 nucleotide sequence: TGTGCCAGCAGCTTATACCGCCTCGAGACCCAGTACTTC.

This clonotype was counted at least ten times. The rearrangement joins TRBV12-3 or TRBV12-4 to TRBJ2-2; maybe TRBD2 (6 bases). Trimming cost V 3 bases and J 6 bases, with 8 bases left between them. CDR3 size: 13 residues. CDR3 loop: CASSFSGAGELFF. The CDR3 coding sequence is TGTGCCAGCAGTTTTTCGGGAGCCGGGGAGCTGTTTTTT.

This sequence joins TRBV11-2 and TRBJ2-5; 8 nucleotides match TRBD2. V trimming: 5 bases; J trimming: 4 bases; junction bases outside the gene matches: 6. In germline, CDR1 is SGHAT, CDR2 FQNNGV. The CDR3 spans 14 residues. CDR3 coding DNA: TGTGCCAGCAGCCGCGGGACTAGTTCAGAGACCCAGTACTTC. Its translation is CASSRGTSSETQYF.

V is TRBV7-9 and J is TRBJ2-7; 7 bases are a match to TRBD2. V was clipped by 6 bases and J by 1 base; unmatched bases: 6. There are 14 residues in the CDR3. The germline gives CDR1 SEHNR, CDR2 FQNEAQ (reference sequence). This CDR3 is CASSGPSGSYEQYF. The CDR3 DNA reads as TGTGCCAGCAGTGGGCCTAGCGGATCCTACGAGCAGTACTTC. Combining the CDR3 with reference TRBV7-9 and TRBJ2-7 gives the whole variable domain DTGVSQNPRHKITKRGQNVTFRCDPISEHNRLYWYRQTLGQGPEFLTYFQNEAQLEKSRLLSDRFSAERPKGSFSTLEIQRTEQGDSAMYLCASSGPSGSYEQYFGPGTRLTVT.

This chain uses TRBV7-9 with TRBJ2-5; 10 bases map to TRBD1. Germline V CDR1 and CDR2: SEHNR, FQNEAQ (reference sequence). V shed 4 bases, J shed 4 bases, and the junction held 6 bases outside the gene matches. This CDR3 has 15 residues. The DNA of the CDR3 is TGTGCCAGCAGCTGGGGACAGGGGAAAGGAGAGACCCAGTACTTC. This gives the protein CASSWGQGKGETQYF.

V and J are TRBV7-9 and TRBJ1-2; 12 bases match TRBD1. Germline values: CDR1 SEHNR, CDR2 FQNEAQ (reference sequence). The CDR3 spans 14 residues. V shed 11 bases and J 7 bases; nucleotides not matched to a gene: 11. The CDR3 loop reads CAATGTGGLSGYTF. CDR3 sequence (DNA): TGTGCCGCCACCGGGACAGGGGGCTTGTCTGGCTACACCTTC.